The 23 T cell receptor beta chains below all came from one sample that was sequenced in a study of PD-L1 blockade in urothelial cancer. Time point given: pretreatment peripheral blood. Assay: immunoSEQ multiplex PCR; the TCRdb copy retains only in-frame clones and omits some. The table includes 95,000 to 100,000 clones, around 90% detected once. The specimen comprised PBMCs, sampled around atezolizumab (anti-PD-L1) treatment. The source of these receptors is a man between 60 and 75 years old with urothelial cancer.

V is TRBV15 and J is TRBJ1-1; 9 positions agree with TRBD1. This CDR3 contains 15 residues. The J segment lost 11 bases and the V segment lost 1 base, leaving 11 bases of the junction unmatched. CDR1 and CDR2 (germline): LNHNV, YYDKDF (reference sequence). In DNA, the CDR3 is TGTGCCACCAGCAGAGTCGGGGACAGGGCGCGTAGTGCTTTCTTT. Translating gives CATSRVGDRARSAFF. Full variable domain (outside the CDR3, taken from reference TRBV15 and TRBJ1-1): DAMVIQNPRYQVTQFGKPVTLSCSQTLNHNVMYWYQQKSSQAPKLLFHYYDKDFNNEADTPDNFQSRRPNTSFCFLDIRSPGLGDTAMYLCATSRVGDRARSAFFGQGTRLTVV.

This clone was observed a few times. V is TRBV5-5 and J is TRBJ1-2; maybe TRBD1 (6 bases). The CDR3 length is 12 residues. Trimming removed 1 base from V and 8 bases from J, with 9 bases in between. The germline gives CDR1 SGHKS, CDR2 YYEKEE (reference sequence). Written as DNA, the CDR3 is TGTGCCAGCAGCTTGAGGCAGGGGGGCTACACCTTC. Protein product: CASSLRQGGYTF.

The chain has TRBV5-8 and TRBJ2-6; 10 positions agree with TRBD1. Germline CDR1 SGHTS, CDR2 YDEGEE. This CDR3 is 18 amino acids long. V dropped 5 bases and J dropped 0; count of bases not matched to a gene: 8. This chain's CDR3 is CASRPGTGVLSGANVLTF. Here the CDR3 DNA reads TGTGCCAGCAGGCCCGGGACAGGGGTCCTCTCTGGGGCCAACGTCCTGACTTTC.

CDR3 sequence reads: CASSVDRTANYGYTF. The CDR3 DNA sequence: TGTGCCAGCAGCGTAGATAGGACAGCTAACTATGGCTACACCTTC. The chain uses TRBV9 and TRBJ1-2, with D possibly matching TRBD1 (6 bases). Germline V CDR1 and CDR2: SGDLS, YYNGEE. The CDR3 is 15 amino acids. Trimming pared 0 bases from V and 0 bases from J, leaving 9 bases between.

The chain's CDR3 is CASKSSKEAPNTGELFF. The DNA for the CDR3 is TGTGCCAGCAAATCCTCGAAGGAGGCCCCGAACACCGGGGAGCTGTTTTTT. The chain joins TRBV28 to TRBJ2-2; weak D call: TRBD2 (5 bases). The CDR3 consists of 17 residues. V was trimmed by 7 bases and J by 0 bases, leaving 18 bases between them. Germline V gene sequence: CDR1 MDHEN, CDR2 SYDVKM.

The V and J genes are TRBV4-1 and TRBJ1-5, with D tentatively TRBD1 (5 bases). There are 15 residues in the CDR3. Germline V gives CDR1 MGHRA, CDR2 YSYEKL. Between the trimmed V and J ends, which lost 2 bases and 4 bases, there was a span of 12 bases. Written as DNA, the CDR3 is TGCGCCAGCAGCCAACACGAGGGACTAAATCAGCCCCAGCATTTT. This codes for CASSQHEGLNQPQHF.

The chain links TRBV15 to TRBJ1-6; the D gene is possibly TRBD1 (6 bases). CDR3 length equals 11 residues. With 5 bases removed from V and 14 bases from J, the gap between germline ends came to 10 bases. CDR1 and CDR2 (germline): LNHNV, YYDKDF (reference sequence). The CDR3 DNA is TGTGCCACCAGCCGGGGGGGCACCCTCCACTTT. This gives the protein CATSRGGTLHF. Combining the CDR3 with reference TRBV15 and TRBJ1-6 gives the whole variable domain DAMVIQNPRYQVTQFGKPVTLSCSQTLNHNVMYWYQQKSSQAPKLLFHYYDKDFNNEADTPDNFQSRRPNTSFCFLDIRSPGLGDTAMYLCATSRGGTLHFGNGTRLTVT.

The rearrangement joins TRBV6-1 to TRBJ2-3; 7 nucleotides line up with TRBD1. The trim removed 9 bases at V and 6 bases at J, leaving 9 bases unmatched. The V gene's germline CDR1 is MNHNS and CDR2 SASEGT. The CDR3 loop spans 13 amino acids. CDR3 amino acids: CASEGQETDTQYF. The CDR3 nucleotides are TGTGCCAGTGAAGGACAGGAGACGGATACGCAGTATTTT.

The rearrangement joins TRBV6-5 to TRBJ1-1, with 8 nucleotides matching TRBD1. Trimming at V came to 4 bases and at J to 6 bases, leaving 4 bases not matched to a gene. CDR1 and CDR2 (germline): MNHEY, SVGAGI. The CDR3 has 13 amino acids. This chain's CDR3 is CASSLGQGPEAFF. The CDR3 coding sequence is TGTGCCAGCAGTTTAGGACAGGGCCCTGAAGCTTTCTTT.

The chain employs TRBV2 and TRBJ1-1; a weak D match, TRBD1 (5 bases). The germline gives CDR1 SNHLY, CDR2 FYNNEI. The CDR3 runs 15 residues. The V gene lost 2 bases and the J gene lost 2 bases, with 12 bases spanning the gap. The CDR3 DNA reads TGTGCCAGCAGTGAATCGGCGGGACTAAACACTGAAGCTTTCTTT. Translating gives CASSESAGLNTEAFF.

This clone was observed a single time. This rearrangement joins TRBV28 to TRBJ1-5, with TRBD1 matching 7 bases. Germline V CDR1 and CDR2: MDHEN, SYDVKM. The CDR3 length is 14 residues. The V segment lost 3 bases and the J segment 5 bases; nucleotides outside the gene matches: 4. CDR3: CASSFITGDQPQHF. The CDR3 DNA follows: TGTGCCAGCAGTTTTATCACAGGGGATCAGCCCCAGCATTTT.

The chain employs TRBV28 and TRBJ2-2, with D tentatively TRBD1 (6 bases). CDR1 is MDHEN, CDR2 SYDVKM, per germline. V was cut by 5 bases and J by 7 bases, with 17 bases left in between. This CDR3 is 15 amino acids long. CDR3 in DNA: TGTGCCAGCAGTACCTCACAGGGTGCTGGCGGGGAGCTGTTTTTT. It specifies CASSTSQGAGGELFF.

The chain employs TRBV29-1 and TRBJ2-1; D is perhaps TRBD2 (6 bases). The CDR3 has 13 residues. Germline V lookup: CDR1 SQVTM, CDR2 ANQGSEA. Trimming removed 4 bases at V and 5 bases at J, with 12 bases between. CDR3 DNA: TGCAGCGTTGGGAGGGACGCCAACAATGAGCAGTTCTTC. Its translation is CSVGRDANNEQFF.

This clone was seen only a few times. The chain has TRBV28 and TRBJ1-1; 7 bases line up with TRBD1. Losses at the gene ends were 7 bases for V and 1 base for J; bases not matched to a gene: 12. CDR1 and CDR2 from the germline V gene are MDHEN and SYDVKM. The CDR3 extends over 16 amino acids. The CDR3 reads CASTTSSTGPNTEAFF. DNA of the CDR3: TGTGCCAGCACCACTTCATCGACAGGGCCGAACACTGAAGCTTTCTTT.

This clone showed up just a few times. V gene TRBV2 combines with J gene TRBJ2-2, with 8 bases aligning to TRBD1. This CDR3 region has 15 residues. The germline V gene has CDR1 SNHLY and CDR2 FYNNEI. The J segment lost 5 bases and the V segment lost 3 bases, leaving 5 bases of the junction unmatched. The CDR3 loop reads CASSESGGRTGELFF. DNA of the CDR3: TGTGCCAGCAGTGAGTCAGGGGGCAGAACCGGGGAGCTGTTTTTT.

The chain uses TRBV5-1 and TRBJ1-1, with TRBD1 matching over 9 bases. Per the germline V gene, CDR1 is SGHRS and CDR2 is YFSETQ. The CDR3 covers 18 residues. The trim removed 2 bases at V and 4 bases at J, leaving 15 bases unmatched. The CDR3 coding sequence is TGCGCCAGCAGCTTACACCCGACAGGGGGTAGTACGATCACTGAAGCTTTCTTT. Encoded protein: CASSLHPTGGSTITEAFF.

The chain uses TRBV11-3 and TRBJ2-7; D call uncertain. V was pared by 1 base and J by 0 bases, with 4 bases between. The length of the CDR3 is 13 residues. CDR1 and CDR2 (germline): SGHNT, YENEEA. The CDR3 reads CASSLVRSYEQYF. CDR3 sequence (DNA): TGTGCCAGCAGCTTAGTCCGCTCCTACGAGCAGTACTTC.

The chain is built from TRBV28 and TRBJ1-5; a weak D match, TRBD1 (6 bases). Germline CDR1 reads MDHEN; CDR2 reads SYDVKM. The ends were cut back, 3 bases at V and 3 bases at J, with 12 bases in the middle. CDR3 length: 15 residues. The CDR3 DNA is TGTGCCAGCAGTTTTTCAGGGGATGACAATCAGCCCCAGCATTTT. Its translation: CASSFSGDDNQPQHF.

This clone was observed a handful of times. The rearrangement links TRBV7-6 to TRBJ2-3, with D possibly TRBD2 on 6 matching bases. Trimming took off 7 bases at V and 0 bases at J, with 26 bases between the two ends. The CDR3 loop spans 19 amino acids. The germline CDR1 and CDR2 sequences are SGHVS and FNYEAQ. This CDR3 is CASNLPTGRGSPSTDTQYF. CDR3 in DNA: TGTGCCAGCAACCTACCGACTGGGCGGGGATCCCCTAGCACAGATACGCAGTATTTT.

This clone showed up just once. The chain has TRBV19 and TRBJ2-1; TRBD1 aligns across 10 bases. The CDR3 totals 15 residues. Germline V gene sequence: CDR1 LNHDA, CDR2 SQIVND (reference sequence). Unmatched junction bases numbered 8, after V lost 7 bases and J lost 5 bases. The CDR3 DNA is TGTGCCAGTAAGCTCCTGGGGACAGGGGACAATGAGCAGTTCTTC. Amino acid sequence: CASKLLGTGDNEQFF. The full variable domain, completed using reference TRBV19 and TRBJ2-1, is DGGITQSPKYLFRKEGQNVTLSCEQNLNHDAMYWYRQDPGQGLRLIYYSQIVNDFQKGDIAEGYSVSREKKESFPLTVTSAQKNPTAFYLCASKLLGTGDNEQFFGPGTRLTVL.

The gene calls are TRBV30 and TRBJ2-5; D ambiguous. V lost 3 bases, J lost 5 bases, and 10 bases lay in between. From germline, CDR1 is GTSNPN and CDR2 SVGIG (reference sequence). The CDR3 contains 12 residues. The CDR3 sequence is CAWSPDSETQYF. CDR3 in DNA: TGTGCCTGGAGCCCTGACTCGGAGACCCAGTACTTC. Full variable domain (rest looked up from reference TRBV30 and TRBJ2-5): SQTIHQWPATLVQPVGSPLSLECTVEGTSNPNLYWYRQAAGRGLQLLFYSVGIGQISSEVPQNLSASRPQDRQFILSSKKLLLSDSGFYLCAWSPDSETQYFGPGTRLLVL.

The V call is TRBV19, the J call TRBJ2-1, with D possibly TRBD2 on 7 matching bases. The germline V gene has CDR1 LNHDA and CDR2 SQIVND (reference sequence). Deletions cut 5 bases from V and 12 bases from J, with 17 bases between. This CDR3 has 13 amino acids. DNA of the CDR3: TGTGCCAGTAGTCCGAGAGGGGGGGGCAGGCAGTTCTTC. Residues: CASSPRGGGRQFF.

V gene TRBV29-1 combines with J gene TRBJ1-1, with D tentatively TRBD1 (6 bases). This CDR3 region has 13 residues. The V end was cut by 6 bases, the J end by 6 bases, with 17 bases between. Germline V gives CDR1 SQVTM, CDR2 ANQGSEA. The CDR3 region is CSVDVGAKAEAFF. The CDR3 coding sequence is TGCAGCGTGGACGTGGGGGCGAAGGCTGAAGCTTTCTTT.